Listed below are T cell receptor beta chains from one sample, sequenced in a study of T-cell memory formation after mild COVID-19. Using its own MiXCR run on the 5' RACE reads, TCRdb lists one record per CDR3 protein. Of fewer than 400,000 distinct CDR3 sequences detected, about an eighth appear once; the ten largest clones hold 20% to 25%. The sample was PBMCs or a T cell subset sorted from them (not recorded which). These receptors were taken from a man aged 18 to 29 who had mild COVID-19 (a few samples of this study predate the infection). Cell type and time point are not known. The CDR3 runs from the conserved cysteine through the conserved F or W. The order of the fields is D gene, clone size, V gene, J gene, CDR3 protein, CDR3 DNA. The D gene is left open where the match is weak. Where a row states a size, it is once, few, many or the class of an expanded clone; other rows omit it.

d_call: NA; clone_size: NA; v_call: TRBV7-9; j_call: TRBJ2-3; cdr3_aa: CASSGGQPYRQYF; cdr3_nt: TGTGCCAGCAGCGGTGGACAGCCCTATAGGCAGTATTTT
d_call: NA; clone_size: NA; v_call: TRBV12-3/TRBV12-4; j_call: TRBJ2-1; cdr3_aa: CASSLLGGVGGNNEQFF; cdr3_nt: TGTGCCAGCAGTTTACTCGGAGGGGTCGGAGGAAACAATGAGCAGTTCTTC
d_call: NA; clone_size: few; v_call: TRBV2; j_call: TRBJ2-7; cdr3_aa: CASCAQAISYEQYF; cdr3_nt: TGTGCCAGCTGTGCCCAGGCGATCTCCTACGAGCAGTACTTC
d_call: TRBD2; clone_size: many; v_call: TRBV6-2/TRBV6-3; j_call: TRBJ2-1; cdr3_aa: CASARSGGGYNEQFF; cdr3_nt: TGTGCCAGCGCTCGAAGTGGCGGGGGCTACAATGAGCAGTTCTTC
d_call: NA; clone_size: NA; v_call: TRBV7-9; j_call: TRBJ1-1; cdr3_aa: CASSLEVGVWTEAFF; cdr3_nt: TGTGCCAGCAGCTTAGAAGTGGGGGTTTGGACTGAAGCTTTCTTT
d_call: NA; clone_size: NA; v_call: TRBV6-2/TRBV6-3; j_call: TRBJ1-5; cdr3_aa: CASSYYGPQPQHF; cdr3_nt: TGTGCCAGCAGTTATTATGGGCCCCAGCCCCAGCATTTT
d_call: NA; clone_size: few; v_call: TRBV5-1; j_call: TRBJ2-3; cdr3_aa: CASSLARGTEGPDTQYF; cdr3_nt: TGCGCCAGCAGCTTGGCCCGGGGGACGGAGGGCCCAGATACGCAGTATTTT
d_call: NA; clone_size: few; v_call: TRBV5-1; j_call: TRBJ2-2; cdr3_aa: CASSLATGRPGELFF; cdr3_nt: TGCGCCAGCAGCTTGGCCACAGGGCGGCCCGGGGAGCTGTTTTTT
d_call: NA; clone_size: many; v_call: TRBV6-6; j_call: TRBJ1-5; cdr3_aa: CASSPSDNNQPQHF; cdr3_nt: TGTGCCAGCAGTCCGTCGGACAACAATCAGCCCCAGCATTTT
d_call: TRBD1; clone_size: few; v_call: TRBV27; j_call: TRBJ2-2; cdr3_aa: CASSPSRTGNGELFF; cdr3_nt: TGTGCCAGCAGTCCTTCCAGGACAGGGAACGGGGAGCTGTTTTTT
d_call: TRBD1; clone_size: NA; v_call: TRBV7-2; j_call: TRBJ2-2; cdr3_aa: CASSLGQGFTGELFF; cdr3_nt: TGTGCCAGCAGCTTGGGACAGGGGTTTACCGGGGAGCTGTTTTTT
d_call: NA; clone_size: NA; v_call: TRBV29-1; j_call: TRBJ2-3; cdr3_aa: CSASQGDTQYF; cdr3_nt: TGCAGCGCTTCACAGGGCGATACGCAGTATTTT
d_call: TRBD1; clone_size: few; v_call: TRBV12-3/TRBV12-4; j_call: TRBJ2-1; cdr3_aa: CASSFGTGYHNEQFF; cdr3_nt: TGTGCCAGCAGTTTCGGGACAGGGTACCACAATGAGCAGTTCTTC
d_call: NA; clone_size: many; v_call: TRBV18; j_call: TRBJ2-1; cdr3_aa: CASSPPIFGTNYNEQFF; cdr3_nt: TGTGCCAGCTCACCACCCATATTCGGGACAAATTACAATGAGCAGTTCTTC
d_call: TRBD1; clone_size: NA; v_call: TRBV2; j_call: TRBJ2-3; cdr3_aa: CASSTGGLQYF; cdr3_nt: TGTGCCAGCTCAACAGGGGGACTGCAGTATTTT
d_call: NA; clone_size: few; v_call: TRBV5-8; j_call: TRBJ1-1; cdr3_aa: CASSFGQGAYEEAFF; cdr3_nt: TGTGCCAGCAGCTTTGGTCAGGGAGCTTACGAAGAAGCTTTCTTT
d_call: NA; clone_size: NA; v_call: TRBV18; j_call: TRBJ2-7; cdr3_aa: CASSPGAEYEQYF; cdr3_nt: TGTGCCAGCTCACCAGGGGCAGAGTACGAGCAGTACTTC
d_call: NA; clone_size: few; v_call: TRBV7-2; j_call: TRBJ2-1; cdr3_aa: CASSPFKGSYNEQFF; cdr3_nt: TGTGCCAGCAGCCCCTTCAAAGGCTCCTACAATGAGCAGTTCTTC
d_call: NA; clone_size: NA; v_call: TRBV24-1; j_call: TRBJ1-4; cdr3_aa: CATSEGSRGDGEKLFF; cdr3_nt: TGTGCCACCAGTGAGGGAAGCAGGGGTGACGGAGAAAAACTGTTTTTT
d_call: TRBD1; clone_size: few; v_call: TRBV18; j_call: TRBJ1-5; cdr3_aa: CASSRQDRGRGNQPQHF; cdr3_nt: TGTGCCAGCTCACGCCAGGACAGGGGGCGCGGAAATCAGCCCCAGCATTTT
d_call: NA; clone_size: NA; v_call: TRBV7-9; j_call: TRBJ2-1; cdr3_aa: CASSLLVNEQFF; cdr3_nt: TGTGCCAGCAGCTTATTAGTTAATGAGCAGTTCTTC
d_call: NA; clone_size: few; v_call: TRBV20-1; j_call: TRBJ1-2; cdr3_aa: CSARPQDPYGYTF; cdr3_nt: TGCAGTGCTCGACCCCAGGACCCCTATGGCTACACCTTC
d_call: TRBD1; clone_size: NA; v_call: TRBV4-1; j_call: TRBJ2-5; cdr3_aa: CASSQPDREQETQYF; cdr3_nt: TGCGCCAGCAGCCAACCCGACAGGGAGCAAGAGACCCAGTACTTC
d_call: TRBD2; clone_size: NA; v_call: TRBV7-9; j_call: TRBJ2-5; cdr3_aa: CASSASGGRETQYF; cdr3_nt: TGTGCCAGCAGCGCTAGCGGGGGGCGAGAGACCCAGTACTTC
d_call: TRBD2; clone_size: large; v_call: TRBV7-2; j_call: TRBJ2-1; cdr3_aa: CASSLGLAGGNEQFF; cdr3_nt: TGTGCCAGCAGCTTAGGACTAGCGGGGGGCAATGAGCAGTTCTTC
d_call: TRBD1; clone_size: few; v_call: TRBV2; j_call: TRBJ1-2; cdr3_aa: CASSPGQGVYTF; cdr3_nt: TGTGCCAGCAGTCCGGGACAGGGGGTCTACACCTTC
d_call: NA; clone_size: few; v_call: TRBV29-1; j_call: TRBJ1-2; cdr3_aa: CSAGDDGYTF; cdr3_nt: TGCAGCGCAGGGGACGACGGCTACACCTTC
d_call: NA; clone_size: many; v_call: TRBV7-2; j_call: TRBJ2-2; cdr3_aa: CASTPRGLDAGELFF; cdr3_nt: TGTGCCAGCACCCCCCGGGGCCTCGACGCCGGGGAGCTGTTTTTT
d_call: TRBD1; clone_size: few; v_call: TRBV27; j_call: TRBJ1-2; cdr3_aa: CASSFSQGQGHYGYTF; cdr3_nt: TGTGCCAGCAGTTTCTCCCAAGGACAGGGGCACTATGGCTACACCTTC
d_call: TRBD1; clone_size: few; v_call: TRBV5-4; j_call: TRBJ1-4; cdr3_aa: CASSLSRDRAREKLFF; cdr3_nt: TGTGCCAGCAGCTTGTCCCGGGACAGGGCAAGAGAAAAACTGTTTTTT
d_call: NA; clone_size: NA; v_call: TRBV9; j_call: TRBJ1-1; cdr3_aa: CASSVTSGNTEAFF; cdr3_nt: TGTGCCAGCAGCGTGACGAGCGGGAACACTGAAGCTTTCTTT
d_call: NA; clone_size: few; v_call: TRBV5-1; j_call: TRBJ2-2; cdr3_aa: CASSLRYSTGELFF; cdr3_nt: TGCGCCAGCAGCTTGAGATACAGCACCGGGGAGCTGTTTTTT
d_call: TRBD2; clone_size: NA; v_call: TRBV5-1; j_call: TRBJ2-2; cdr3_aa: CASSLNAGTSGGNTGELFF; cdr3_nt: TGCGCCAGCAGCTTGAACGCCGGGACTAGCGGGGGGAACACCGGGGAGCTGTTTTTT
d_call: NA; clone_size: NA; v_call: TRBV6-5; j_call: TRBJ2-2; cdr3_aa: CASSSTSYTGELFF; cdr3_nt: TGTGCCAGCAGTTCAACTAGTTACACCGGGGAGCTGTTTTTT
d_call: NA; clone_size: NA; v_call: TRBV30; j_call: TRBJ2-7; cdr3_aa: CAYAASYEQYF; cdr3_nt: TGTGCCTACGCTGCGTCCTACGAGCAGTACTTC
d_call: NA; clone_size: NA; v_call: TRBV12-3/TRBV12-4; j_call: TRBJ2-7; cdr3_aa: CASRTSPGGGSPYEQYF; cdr3_nt: TGTGCCAGCAGGACCTCCCCCGGGGGCGGGTCCCCCTACGAGCAGTACTTC
d_call: TRBD2; clone_size: NA; v_call: TRBV5-4; j_call: TRBJ2-2; cdr3_aa: CASSAGGLAVNTGELFF; cdr3_nt: TGTGCCAGCAGCGCGGGGGGACTAGCGGTGAACACCGGGGAGCTGTTTTTT
d_call: NA; clone_size: NA; v_call: TRBV6-6; j_call: TRBJ2-1; cdr3_aa: CASSPGTEAYNEQFF; cdr3_nt: TGTGCCAGCAGCCCCGGGACGGAAGCGTACAATGAGCAGTTCTTC
d_call: NA; clone_size: NA; v_call: TRBV10-3; j_call: TRBJ1-1; cdr3_aa: CAITQMGSTEAFF; cdr3_nt: TGTGCCATCACCCAAATGGGGAGCACTGAAGCTTTCTTT
d_call: NA; clone_size: NA; v_call: TRBV20-1; j_call: TRBJ1-1; cdr3_aa: CSAREGRWNTEAFF; cdr3_nt: TGCAGTGCTAGAGAGGGCAGGTGGAACACTGAAGCTTTCTTT
d_call: NA; clone_size: NA; v_call: TRBV10-1; j_call: TRBJ1-6; cdr3_aa: CASSEMDTGSPLHF; cdr3_nt: TGCGCCAGCAGTGAGATGGACACAGGTTCACCCCTCCACTTT
d_call: NA; clone_size: few; v_call: TRBV6-2/TRBV6-3; j_call: TRBJ1-1; cdr3_aa: CASSPLRVMNTEAFF; cdr3_nt: TGTGCCAGCAGTCCCCTTAGGGTCATGAACACTGAAGCTTTCTTT
d_call: NA; clone_size: few; v_call: TRBV7-2; j_call: TRBJ2-7; cdr3_aa: CASRLKGTYEQYF; cdr3_nt: TGTGCCAGCAGGCTAAAAGGGACCTACGAGCAGTACTTC
d_call: TRBD2; clone_size: few; v_call: TRBV3-1; j_call: TRBJ2-2; cdr3_aa: CASSETSGLTGELFF; cdr3_nt: TGTGCCAGCAGCGAGACTAGCGGGCTCACCGGGGAGCTGTTTTTT
d_call: NA; clone_size: NA; v_call: TRBV5-1; j_call: TRBJ2-7; cdr3_aa: CASSLTGPTYEQYF; cdr3_nt: TGCGCCAGCAGCTTAACAGGACCTACCTACGAGCAGTACTTC
d_call: TRBD1; clone_size: NA; v_call: TRBV23-1; j_call: TRBJ2-1; cdr3_aa: CASSQSGQEDTKSSYNEQFF; cdr3_nt: TGCGCCAGCAGTCAATCAGGACAGGAAGATACAAAGAGCTCCTACAATGAGCAGTTCTTC
d_call: NA; clone_size: few; v_call: TRBV24-1; j_call: TRBJ2-3; cdr3_aa: CATSDAWQTDTQYF; cdr3_nt: TGTGCCACCAGTGACGCTTGGCAGACAGATACGCAGTATTTT
d_call: NA; clone_size: NA; v_call: TRBV7-2; j_call: TRBJ2-5; cdr3_aa: CASSLEASQETQYF; cdr3_nt: TGTGCCAGCAGCTTAGAGGCCAGCCAAGAGACCCAGTACTTC
d_call: NA; clone_size: NA; v_call: TRBV29-1; j_call: TRBJ1-2; cdr3_aa: CSVDGAGRGGYTF; cdr3_nt: TGCAGCGTTGACGGGGCAGGGCGTGGGGGCTACACCTTC
d_call: TRBD1; clone_size: few; v_call: TRBV7-9; j_call: TRBJ1-3; cdr3_aa: CASSPPRGTAGNTIYF; cdr3_nt: TGTGCCAGCAGCCCCCCTCGGGGGACAGCTGGAAACACCATATATTTT
d_call: NA; clone_size: few; v_call: TRBV21-1; j_call: TRBJ2-3; cdr3_aa: CASSVGQITDTQYF; cdr3_nt: TGTGCCAGCAGCGTGGGACAGATCACAGATACGCAGTATTTT
d_call: NA; clone_size: few; v_call: TRBV6-2/TRBV6-3; j_call: TRBJ2-1; cdr3_aa: CASRQQEWVRNEQFF; cdr3_nt: TGTGCCAGCAGACAACAGGAGTGGGTCCGGAATGAGCAGTTCTTC